This TCR beta chain was found in a study of response to subunit inactivated influenza vaccine. Germline CDR1 is LGHNA and CDR2 is YNFKEQ. This CDR3 is built from 13 residues. With 4 bases removed from V and 5 bases from J, the gap between germline ends came to 12 bases. This clonotype was picked up many times. Its antigen remains unidentified. One entry per CDR3 protein, called by TCRdb with MiXCR from the RT-PCR reads. Of almost 600,000 distinct CDR3 sequences in the sample, 11% to 15% are singletons; the top ten hold 11%. The study, taken as a whole, reports: A suggestion made by the authors is that each seasonal influenza vaccination recruits few new T cells.

This TCR was sampled from a man aged 50 to 59 who received an inactivated influenza vaccine. The rearrangement joins TRBV4-2 to TRBJ2-7; D is uncertain. Sequenced here: PBMCs from blood, sampled 11 to 12 days after vaccination. In nucleotides, the CDR3 is TGTGCCAGCAGCCTTAAACCGTCGGACGAGCAGTACTTC. This sequence encodes CASSLKPSDEQYF.